The present T cell receptor beta chain was sequenced within a study of blood T cells in healthy people across ages. Study-wide findings and caveats: Shifts in expanded clonotypes may have been confounded by donor CMV status, which was unknown.

A J-beta primer mix and a sample-barcoded 5' primer were used in a second PCR of roughly 7 to 12 cycles. TCRdb reprocessed the 5' RACE reads with MiXCR, giving one entry per CDR3 protein. Among 850,000 to 1,000,000 distinct CDR3 sequences listed, roughly half were seen once. This clonotype was seen only a few times. Its target is not known. V shed 4 bases, J shed 2 bases, and the junction held 9 bases outside the gene matches. CDR3 length equals 16 residues. Germline loops: CDR1 SGHRS, CDR2 YFSETQ. The sequencing sample was made of blood. The V gene is TRBV5-1, the J gene TRBJ2-1; 7 bases line up with TRBD2. The receptor's source is a woman aged 55-69 years in good health. The CDR3 spells CASSHLAGAAYNEQFF. The CDR3 DNA reads as TGCGCCAGCAGCCACCTTGCGGGAGCGGCCTACAATGAGCAGTTCTTC.